This is a list of T cell receptor beta chains from one sample in a study of blood T cell repertoires in COVID-19. The repertoire was sequenced with immunoSEQ multiplex PCR; TCRdb's copy has only in-frame clones and lacks some. Altogether roughly 200,000 clones are present, around 90% being singletons, with the ten largest covering approximately 2.5%. Sequenced material: peripheral blood. The receptors were sampled from a man aged 40-49 years with active or convalescent COVID-19. The CDR3 runs from the conserved cysteine through the conserved F or W. Each record gives: clone size, D gene, J gene, V gene, CDR3 DNA, CDR3 protein. D genes are given only for firm matches. Clone size, where shown, is once, few, many, or a class for clones that have expanded.

abundance: .
d_gene: .
j_gene: TRBJ2-7
v_gene: TRBV9
CDR3nt: TGTGCCAGCAGCGTAGAAGATGAGCGGCAGGAGCAGTACTTC
CDR3aa: CASSVEDERQEQYF

abundance: once
d_gene: .
j_gene: TRBJ2-1
v_gene: TRBV3-1/TRBV3-2
CDR3nt: TGTGCCAGCAGCCGTTTCGGCAGGAGGAGCTCCTACAATGAGCAGTTCTTC
CDR3aa: CASSRFGRRSSYNEQFF

abundance: .
d_gene: .
j_gene: TRBJ2-7
v_gene: TRBV7-9
CDR3nt: TGTGCCAGCAGCCGCGACAGAAACTCCTACGAGCAGTACTTC
CDR3aa: CASSRDRNSYEQYF

abundance: .
d_gene: .
j_gene: TRBJ1-2
v_gene: TRBV6-4
CDR3nt: TGTGCCAGCAGTGACTCAAGGGGAAGGAACTATGGCTACACCTTC
CDR3aa: CASSDSRGRNYGYTF

abundance: .
d_gene: .
j_gene: TRBJ2-7
v_gene: TRBV5-1
CDR3nt: TGCGCCAGCAGCCAGGACAGACCCATCCAGTACGAGCAGTACTTC
CDR3aa: CASSQDRPIQYEQYF

abundance: .
d_gene: .
j_gene: TRBJ1-1
v_gene: TRBV30
CDR3nt: TGTGCCTGGAGTTGGGCAGGGAACACTGAAGCTTTCTTT
CDR3aa: CAWSWAGNTEAFF

abundance: .
d_gene: TRBD1
j_gene: TRBJ1-1
v_gene: TRBV10-3
CDR3nt: TGTGCCATCAGTGCTTCAGGGGGCGTTACTGAAGCTTTCTTT
CDR3aa: CAISASGGVTEAFF

abundance: .
d_gene: .
j_gene: TRBJ1-3
v_gene: TRBV28
CDR3nt: TGTGCCAGCAGGACCCAGTCCGCAGGGCATGGAAACACCATATATTTT
CDR3aa: CASRTQSAGHGNTIYF

abundance: .
d_gene: .
j_gene: TRBJ2-6
v_gene: TRBV3-1/TRBV3-2
CDR3nt: TGTGCCAGCAGCCCCGGGGGAACAGGGGCCAACGTCCTGACTTTC
CDR3aa: CASSPGGTGANVLTF

abundance: .
d_gene: .
j_gene: TRBJ2-5
v_gene: TRBV18
CDR3nt: TGTGCCAGCTCACCCCCGGGAATGCAAGAGACCCAGTACTTC
CDR3aa: CASSPPGMQETQYF

abundance: .
d_gene: TRBD1
j_gene: TRBJ2-2
v_gene: TRBV29-1
CDR3nt: TGCAGCGTCTCAAGGGGGCCTGCCACCGGGGAGCTGTTTTTT
CDR3aa: CSVSRGPATGELFF